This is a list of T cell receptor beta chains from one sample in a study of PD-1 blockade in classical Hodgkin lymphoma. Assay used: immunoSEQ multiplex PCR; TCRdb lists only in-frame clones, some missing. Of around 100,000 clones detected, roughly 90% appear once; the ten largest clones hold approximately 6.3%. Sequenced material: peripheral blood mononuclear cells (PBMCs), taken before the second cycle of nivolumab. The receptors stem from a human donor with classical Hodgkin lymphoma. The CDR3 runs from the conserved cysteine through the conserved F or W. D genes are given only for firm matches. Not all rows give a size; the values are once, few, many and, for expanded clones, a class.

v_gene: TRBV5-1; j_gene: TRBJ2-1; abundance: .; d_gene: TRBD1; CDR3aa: CASSLAPGQGIDEQFF; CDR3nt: TGCGCCAGCAGCTTGGCCCCCGGACAGGGAATTGATGAGCAGTTCTTC
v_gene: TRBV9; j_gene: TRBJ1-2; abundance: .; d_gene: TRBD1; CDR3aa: CASSPRQGRAYGYTF; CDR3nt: TGTGCCAGCAGCCCGCGACAGGGGCGGGCCTATGGCTACACCTTC
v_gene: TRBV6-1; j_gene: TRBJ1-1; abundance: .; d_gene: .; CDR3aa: CASSVGVQPFEAFF; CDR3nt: TGTGCCAGCAGTGTAGGAGTACAGCCCTTTGAAGCTTTCTTT
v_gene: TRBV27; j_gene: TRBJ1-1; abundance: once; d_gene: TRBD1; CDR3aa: CASSTGAEAFF; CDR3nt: TGTGCCAGCAGTACAGGGGCTGAAGCTTTCTTT
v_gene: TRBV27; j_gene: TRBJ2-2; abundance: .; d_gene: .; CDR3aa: CASSFGGNTGELFF; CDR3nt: TGTGCCAGCAGTTTCGGGGGCAACACCGGGGAGCTGTTTTTT
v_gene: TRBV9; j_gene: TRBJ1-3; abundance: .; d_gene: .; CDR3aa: CASARGANSGNTIYF; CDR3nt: TGTGCCAGCGCAAGGGGGGCGAACTCTGGAAACACCATATATTTT
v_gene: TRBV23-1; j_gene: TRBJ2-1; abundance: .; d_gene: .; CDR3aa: CASSQGDFMREIYNEQFF; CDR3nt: TGCGCCAGCAGTCAGGGGGACTTTATGAGGGAAATCTACAATGAGCAGTTCTTC
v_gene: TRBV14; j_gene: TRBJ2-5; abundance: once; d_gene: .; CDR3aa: CASSQALRQETQYF; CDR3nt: TGTGCCAGCAGCCAAGCTCTACGCCAAGAGACCCAGTACTTC
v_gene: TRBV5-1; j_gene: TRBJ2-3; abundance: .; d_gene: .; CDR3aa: CASSLGTAGLTDTQYF; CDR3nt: TGCGCCAGCAGCTTGGGTACGGCGGGGTTGACAGATACGCAGTATTTT
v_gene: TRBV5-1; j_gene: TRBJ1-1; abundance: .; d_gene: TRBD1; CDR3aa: CASSPRTGGASTEAFF; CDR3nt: TGCGCCAGCAGCCCTCGGACAGGGGGCGCGAGCACTGAAGCTTTCTTT
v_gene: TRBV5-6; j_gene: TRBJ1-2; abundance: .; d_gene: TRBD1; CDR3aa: CASTLNRDSNIYGYTF; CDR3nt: TGTGCCAGCACCCTCAACCGGGACAGTAATATCTATGGCTACACCTTC
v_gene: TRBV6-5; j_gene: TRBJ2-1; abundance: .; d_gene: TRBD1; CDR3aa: CASNKQGYNEQFF; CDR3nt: TGTGCCAGCAACAAACAGGGGTACAATGAGCAGTTCTTC
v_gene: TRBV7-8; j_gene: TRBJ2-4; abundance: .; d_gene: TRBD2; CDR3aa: CASSLGLAGATKGAKNIQYF; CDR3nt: TGTGCCAGCAGCTTAGGACTAGCGGGCGCAACGAAAGGGGCCAAAAACATTCAGTACTTC
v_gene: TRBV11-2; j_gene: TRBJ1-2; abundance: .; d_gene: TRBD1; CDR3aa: CASSLGQHYGYTF; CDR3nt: TGTGCCAGCAGCTTGGGACAGCACTATGGCTACACCTTC
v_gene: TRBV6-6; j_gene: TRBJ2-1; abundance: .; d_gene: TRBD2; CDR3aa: CASNRLAANNEQFF; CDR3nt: TGTGCCAGCAATCGTCTAGCGGCAAACAATGAGCAGTTCTTC
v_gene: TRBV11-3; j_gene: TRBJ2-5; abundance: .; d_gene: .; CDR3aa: CASSRQQETQYF; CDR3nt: TGTGCCAGCAGCCGCCAGCAAGAGACCCAGTACTTC
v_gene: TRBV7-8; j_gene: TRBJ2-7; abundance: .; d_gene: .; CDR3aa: CASSFYSPTYEQYF; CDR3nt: TGTGCCAGCAGCTTCTACAGCCCAACCTACGAGCAGTACTTC
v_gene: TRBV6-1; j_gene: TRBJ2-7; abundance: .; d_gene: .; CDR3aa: CASKNWGSDYEQYF; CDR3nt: TGTGCCAGCAAAAACTGGGGTTCGGACTACGAGCAGTACTTC
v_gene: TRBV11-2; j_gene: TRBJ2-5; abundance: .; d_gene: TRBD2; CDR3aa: CASSFSGGEETQYF; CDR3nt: TGTGCCAGCAGTTTTAGCGGGGGGGAAGAGACCCAGTACTTC
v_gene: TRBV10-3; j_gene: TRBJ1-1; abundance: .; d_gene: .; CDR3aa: CAISEFGTKTEAFF; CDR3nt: TGTGCCATCAGTGAGTTTGGGACTAAGACTGAAGCTTTCTTT
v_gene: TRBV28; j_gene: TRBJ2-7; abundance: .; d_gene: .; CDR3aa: CASSFRSIPYSYEQYF; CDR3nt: TGTGCCAGCAGTTTTCGTAGTATACCTTACTCCTACGAGCAGTACTTC
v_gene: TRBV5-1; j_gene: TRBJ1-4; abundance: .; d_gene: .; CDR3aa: CASSLVGGGQLFF; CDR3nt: TGCGCCAGCAGCTTGGTAGGGGGAGGGCAACTGTTTTTT
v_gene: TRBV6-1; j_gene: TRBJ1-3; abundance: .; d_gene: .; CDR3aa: CASSEQGGNTIYF; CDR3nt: TGTGCCAGCAGTGAACAGGGGGGAAACACCATATATTTT
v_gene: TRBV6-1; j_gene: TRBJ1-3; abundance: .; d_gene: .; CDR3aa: CASSDPIGRLGNTIYF; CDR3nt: TGTGCCAGCAGTGATCCTATAGGCAGACTTGGAAACACCATATATTTT
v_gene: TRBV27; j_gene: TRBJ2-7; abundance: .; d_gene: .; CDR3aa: CASRIDRPSYEQYF; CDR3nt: TGTGCCAGCAGGATCGACAGGCCTTCCTACGAGCAGTACTTC
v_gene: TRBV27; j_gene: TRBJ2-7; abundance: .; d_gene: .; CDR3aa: CASSPNGRAYEQYF; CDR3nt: TGTGCCAGCAGTCCGAACGGACGGGCCTACGAGCAGTACTTC
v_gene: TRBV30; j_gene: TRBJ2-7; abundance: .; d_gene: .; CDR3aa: CAWSETGLTYEQYF; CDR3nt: TGTGCCTGGAGTGAGACGGGACTTACCTACGAGCAGTACTTC
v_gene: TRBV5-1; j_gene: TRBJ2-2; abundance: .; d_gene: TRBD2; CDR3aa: CASSSPTSGGANTGELFF; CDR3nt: TGCGCCAGCAGCTCCCCGACTAGCGGGGGAGCGAACACCGGGGAGCTGTTTTTT
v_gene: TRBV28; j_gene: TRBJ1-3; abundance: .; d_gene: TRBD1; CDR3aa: CAGGQGDTIYF; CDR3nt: TGTGCCGGGGGACAGGGAGACACCATATATTTT
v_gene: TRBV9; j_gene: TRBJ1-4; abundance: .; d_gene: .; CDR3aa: CASSVGVLEGNEKLFF; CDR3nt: TGTGCCAGCAGCGTAGGGGTTTTGGAGGGTAATGAAAAACTGTTTTTT
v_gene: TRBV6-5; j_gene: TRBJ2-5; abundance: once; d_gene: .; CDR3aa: CASSYGGRRETQYF; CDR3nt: TGTGCCAGCAGTTACGGGGGACGGAGGGAGACCCAGTACTTC
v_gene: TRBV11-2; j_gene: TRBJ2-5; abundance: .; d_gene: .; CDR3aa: CASSLGSGQETQYF; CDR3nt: TGTGCCAGCAGCTTAGGTTCGGGGCAAGAGACCCAGTACTTC
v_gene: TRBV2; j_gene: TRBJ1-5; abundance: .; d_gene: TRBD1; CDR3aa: CASSNQGGDQPQHF; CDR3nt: TGTGCCAGCAGTAATCAGGGGGGAGATCAGCCCCAGCATTTT
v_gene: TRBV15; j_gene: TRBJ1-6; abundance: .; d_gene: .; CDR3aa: CATSRDRGSPLHF; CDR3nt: TGTGCCACCAGCAGAGATCGGGGTTCACCCCTCCACTTT
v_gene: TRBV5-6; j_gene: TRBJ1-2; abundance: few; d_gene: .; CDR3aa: CASSLADNGYTF; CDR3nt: TGTGCCAGCAGCTTGGCCGACAATGGCTACACCTTC
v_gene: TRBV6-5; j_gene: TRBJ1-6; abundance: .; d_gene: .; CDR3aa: CASSYSSGASPLHF; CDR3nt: TGTGCCAGCAGTTACTCCTCGGGAGCCAGCCCCCTCCACTTT
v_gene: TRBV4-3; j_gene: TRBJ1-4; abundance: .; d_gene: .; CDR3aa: CASSQNPGMNEKLFF; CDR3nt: TGCGCCAGCAGCCAAAACCCGGGGATGAATGAAAAACTGTTTTTT
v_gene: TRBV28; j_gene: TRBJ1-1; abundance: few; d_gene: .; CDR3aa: CASSLGGGAFF; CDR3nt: TGTGCCAGCAGTTTGGGTGGGGGAGCTTTCTTT
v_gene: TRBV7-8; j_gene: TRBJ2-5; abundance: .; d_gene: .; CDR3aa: CASSTHRDDMVETQYF; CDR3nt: TGTGCCAGCAGCACCCACAGGGATGATATGGTAGAGACCCAGTACTTC
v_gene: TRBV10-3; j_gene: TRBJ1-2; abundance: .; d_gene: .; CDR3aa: CAISRLGTPNYGYTF; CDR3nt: TGTGCCATCAGTCGACTCGGGACGCCTAATTATGGCTACACCTTC
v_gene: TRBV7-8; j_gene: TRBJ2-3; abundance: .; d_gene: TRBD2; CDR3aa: CASSLGVAGGTDTQYF; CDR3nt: TGTGCCAGCAGCTTAGGCGTAGCGGGGGGGACAGATACGCAGTATTTT
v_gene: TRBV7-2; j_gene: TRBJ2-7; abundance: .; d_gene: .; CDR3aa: CASSPETGREQYF; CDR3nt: TGTGCCAGCAGCCCTGAGACAGGTCGCGAGCAGTACTTC
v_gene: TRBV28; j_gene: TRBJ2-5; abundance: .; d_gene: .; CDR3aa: CASSSLLPRKGFQETQYF; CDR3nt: TGTGCCAGCAGTTCCCTACTCCCTCGTAAGGGTTTCCAAGAGACCCAGTACTTC
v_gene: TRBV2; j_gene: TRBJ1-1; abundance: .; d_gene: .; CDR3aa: CASSVSLTAQAFF; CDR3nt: TGTGCCAGCAGTGTGTCTTTGACAGCCCAAGCTTTCTTT
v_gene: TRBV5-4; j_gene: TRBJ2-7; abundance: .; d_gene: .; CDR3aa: CASSSPGTLEQYF; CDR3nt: TGTGCCAGCAGCTCCCCCGGGACCCTCGAGCAGTACTTC
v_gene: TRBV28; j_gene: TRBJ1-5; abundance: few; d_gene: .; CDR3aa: CASSFGPQHF; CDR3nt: TGTGCCAGCAGTTTTGGGCCCCAGCATTTT
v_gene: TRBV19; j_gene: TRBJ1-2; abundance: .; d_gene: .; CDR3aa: CASKGRGLNYGYTF; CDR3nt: TGTGCCAGTAAGGGCCGGGGGCTAAACTATGGCTACACCTTC
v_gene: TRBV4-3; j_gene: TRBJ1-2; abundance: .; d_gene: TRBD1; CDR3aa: CASSQGSLSGGWYGYTF; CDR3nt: TGCGCCAGCAGTCAAGGGTCCCTTTCAGGGGGCTGGTATGGCTACACCTTC